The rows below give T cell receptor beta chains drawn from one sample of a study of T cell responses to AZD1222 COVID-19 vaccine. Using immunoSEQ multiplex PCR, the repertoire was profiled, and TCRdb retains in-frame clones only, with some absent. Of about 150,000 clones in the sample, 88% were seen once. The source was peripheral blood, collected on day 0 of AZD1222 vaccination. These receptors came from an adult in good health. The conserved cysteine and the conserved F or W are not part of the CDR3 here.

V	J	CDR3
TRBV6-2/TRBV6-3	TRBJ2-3	ASSWIDSSTDTQY
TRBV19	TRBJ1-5	ASSIRDRNQPQH
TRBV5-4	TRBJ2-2	ASSLPTNTGELF
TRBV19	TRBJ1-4	ASRATDNEKLF
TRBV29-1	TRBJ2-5	SVEVGTSGIVETQY
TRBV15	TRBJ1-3	ATSRGGTEHTIY
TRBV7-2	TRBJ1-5	ASSFEGRRNQPQH
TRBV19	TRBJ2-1	ASSPLTSGLNEQF
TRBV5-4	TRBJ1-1	ASTKDNTEAF
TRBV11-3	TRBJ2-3	AAADRSADTQY
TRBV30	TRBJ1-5	AWSTVNQPQH
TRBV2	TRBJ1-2	ASSERLANT
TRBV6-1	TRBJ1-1	ASSETGGPTEAF
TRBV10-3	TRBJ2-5	AISESPGYGETQY
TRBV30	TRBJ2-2	ACSSIGELF
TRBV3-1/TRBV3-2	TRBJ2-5	ASSQDTGLGNTQY
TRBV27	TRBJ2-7	ASSSSGQGAYEQY
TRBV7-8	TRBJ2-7	ASSLGQGGEQY
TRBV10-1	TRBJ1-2	ASQPRYGYT
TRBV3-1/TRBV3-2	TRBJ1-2	ASSLLGRIYGYT
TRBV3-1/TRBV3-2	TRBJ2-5	ASGKGSLRQQETQY
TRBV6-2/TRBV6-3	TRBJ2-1	ASSWTGGILEQF
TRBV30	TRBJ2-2	AWSWGPSSPELF
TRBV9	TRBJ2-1	ASSALAESSYNEQF
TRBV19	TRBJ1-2	ASSRDRGKGGYT
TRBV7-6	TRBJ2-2	ASSLVSGKNGELF
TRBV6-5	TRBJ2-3	ASSYAGAEDTQY
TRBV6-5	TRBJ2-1	ASSYLDGVSYNEQF
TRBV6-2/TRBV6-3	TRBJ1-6	ASSYSIRGGNSPLH
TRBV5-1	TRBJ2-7	ASSLASFSYEQY
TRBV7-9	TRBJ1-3	ASKKSNSGNTIY
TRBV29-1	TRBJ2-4	SVGREGRGNIQY
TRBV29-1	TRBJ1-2	SVERQGNIGYT
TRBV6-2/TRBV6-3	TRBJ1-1	ASSIHRAKGDTEAF
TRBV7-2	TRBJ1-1	ASSPEPVNTEAF
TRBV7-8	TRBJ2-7	ASSASIVAGEQY
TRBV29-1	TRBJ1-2	SVGDNLLYGYT
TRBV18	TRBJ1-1	ASSTQGQNTEAF
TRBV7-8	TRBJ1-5	ASSPRKKQGMNQPQH
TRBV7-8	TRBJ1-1	ASSLKRNTEAF
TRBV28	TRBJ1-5	ASSIRGNQPQH